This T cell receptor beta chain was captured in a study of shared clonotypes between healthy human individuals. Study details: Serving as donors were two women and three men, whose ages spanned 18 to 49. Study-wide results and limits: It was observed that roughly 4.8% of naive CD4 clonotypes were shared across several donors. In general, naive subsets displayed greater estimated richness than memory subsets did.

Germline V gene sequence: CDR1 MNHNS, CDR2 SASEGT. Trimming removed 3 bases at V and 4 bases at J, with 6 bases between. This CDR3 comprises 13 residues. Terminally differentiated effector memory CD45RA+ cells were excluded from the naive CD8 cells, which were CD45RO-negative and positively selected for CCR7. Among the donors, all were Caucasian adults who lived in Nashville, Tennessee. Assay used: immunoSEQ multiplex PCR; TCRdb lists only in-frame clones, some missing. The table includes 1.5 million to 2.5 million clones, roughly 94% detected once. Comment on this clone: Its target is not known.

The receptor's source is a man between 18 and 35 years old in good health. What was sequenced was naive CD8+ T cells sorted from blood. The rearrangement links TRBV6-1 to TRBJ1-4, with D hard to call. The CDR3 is CASSESDNEKLFF. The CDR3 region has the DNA TGTGCCAGCAGTGAGTCGGATAATGAAAAACTGTTTTTT.